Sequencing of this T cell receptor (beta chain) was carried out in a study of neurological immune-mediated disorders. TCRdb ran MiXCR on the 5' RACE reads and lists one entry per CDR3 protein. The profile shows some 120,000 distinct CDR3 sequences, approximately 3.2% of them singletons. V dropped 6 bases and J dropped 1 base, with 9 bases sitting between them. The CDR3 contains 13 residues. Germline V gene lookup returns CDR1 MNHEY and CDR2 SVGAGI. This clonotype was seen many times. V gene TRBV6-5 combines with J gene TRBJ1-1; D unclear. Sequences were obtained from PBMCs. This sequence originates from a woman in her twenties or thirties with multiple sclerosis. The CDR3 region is CASSPDPNTEAFF. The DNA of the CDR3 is TGTGCCAGCAGCCCCGACCCGAACACTGAAGCTTTCTTT.